The text below deals with one T cell receptor beta chain. This sample is drawn from a study of shared clonotypes between healthy human individuals. The CDR3 length is 15 residues. Germline CDR1 and CDR2: SGHAT and FQDESV (reference sequence). Deletions cut 8 bases from V and 1 base from J, with 17 bases between. Method: immunoSEQ multiplex PCR; TCRdb's copy keeps in-frame clones and lacks some. The repertoire includes about 1 million clones, about 77% of them detected once, and about 1.5% sits in the top ten. The chain has TRBV11-1 and TRBJ1-1; no clear D. This TCR was sampled from a man younger than 30 in good health. Material: memory CD4+ T cells sorted from blood. The subset was: CD45RA-negative fraction. As DNA, the CDR3 is TGTGCCAGCGGTAACGGTTACCTTTCGAACACTGAAGCTTTCTTT. This encodes CASGNGYLSNTEAFF. The entire variable domain, with the rest obtained from reference TRBV11-1 and TRBJ1-1, is as follows: EAEVAQSPRYKITEKSQAVAFWCDPISGHATLYWYRQILGQGPELLVQFQDESVVDDSQLPKDRFSAERLKGVDSTLKIQPAELGDSAMYLCASGNGYLSNTEAFFGQGTRLTVV.